One and the same sample provided the 7 T cell receptor beta chains below, sequenced in a study of blood T cell repertoires in COVID-19. The protocol was immunoSEQ multiplex PCR, while the TCRdb copy is restricted to in-frame clones and leaves out a portion. The data contain approximately 120,000 clones, about nine tenths of them seen just once; the ten biggest clones take up 1.1%. Sequencing was done on a sample of peripheral blood. The source of these receptors is a human donor in a cohort sampled during active COVID-19.

The V call is TRBV12-5, the J call TRBJ2-7, with 7 bases that match TRBD2. V trimming: 7 bases; J trimming: 6 bases; junction bases outside the gene matches: 9. CDR3 length equals 13 residues. CDR1 LGHNT and CDR2 FRNRAP come from the germline V gene. The CDR3 loop is CASASGASFEQYF. In nucleotides, the CDR3 is TGTGCTAGTGCTAGCGGAGCCTCTTTCGAGCAGTACTTC.

The V gene is TRBV9, the J gene TRBJ2-1, with a tentative D call TRBD2 (6 bases). Germline V gives CDR1 SGDLS, CDR2 YYNGEE. Trimming removed 3 bases at V and 3 bases at J, with 13 bases between. The CDR3 consists of 15 residues. This CDR3 is CASSARDWGYNEQFF. CDR3 sequence (DNA): TGTGCCAGCAGCGCCCGGGACTGGGGCTACAATGAGCAGTTCTTC.

V gene TRBV13 combines with J gene TRBJ1-1, with D unclear. CDR3 length: 14 residues. CDR1 is PRHDT and CDR2 is FYEKMQ in the germline V gene (reference sequence). Trimming took off 5 bases at V and 1 base at J, with 11 bases between the two ends. This chain's CDR3 is CASSRIGANTEAFF. In DNA form, the CDR3 reads TGTGCCAGCAGCCGCATTGGAGCGAACACTGAAGCTTTCTTT.

This chain uses TRBV5-6 with TRBJ1-6, with D tentatively TRBD1 (5 bases). The ends were cut back, 0 bases at V and 5 bases at J, with 6 bases in the middle. Germline V lookup: CDR1 SGHDT, CDR2 YYEEEE. This CDR3 comprises 14 residues. The CDR3 reads CASSLADNNSPLHF. For the CDR3, the DNA is TGTGCCAGCAGCTTGGCGGACAATAATTCACCCCTCCACTTT.

This clone occurred a few times. This sequence joins TRBV25-1 and TRBJ1-2, with D perhaps TRBD1 (5 bases). V lost 1 base to trimming and J lost 5 bases, with 11 bases between them. The CDR3 has 14 residues. Germline values: CDR1 MGHDK, CDR2 SYGVNS. CDR3 nucleotide sequence: TGTGCCAGCAGTGAATGGGGCAGGGCGTATGGCTACACCTTC. Translating it yields CASSEWGRAYGYTF.

The rearrangement joins TRBV7-6 to TRBJ1-5; 7 bases map to TRBD1. V lost 5 bases, J lost 5 bases, and 12 bases stayed unmatched. CDR3 length equals 16 residues. Germline V gene lookup returns CDR1 SGHVS and CDR2 FNYEAQ. CDR3: CASSPETGRIDQPQHF. The CDR3 DNA is TGTGCCAGCAGCCCTGAGACAGGGAGGATCGATCAGCCCCAGCATTTT.

The sample holds one count of this clone. The chain is built from TRBV7-2 and TRBJ2-7; 7 nucleotides align to TRBD1. From germline, CDR1 is SGHTA and CDR2 FQGNSA. The CDR3 runs to 15 residues. Trimming cost V 6 bases and J 6 bases; bases outside gene matches: 14. CDR3 bases: TGTGCCAGCAGTCGACAGGGTGGTAGATTTGGCGAGCAGTACTTC. Translation: CASSRQGGRFGEQYF.